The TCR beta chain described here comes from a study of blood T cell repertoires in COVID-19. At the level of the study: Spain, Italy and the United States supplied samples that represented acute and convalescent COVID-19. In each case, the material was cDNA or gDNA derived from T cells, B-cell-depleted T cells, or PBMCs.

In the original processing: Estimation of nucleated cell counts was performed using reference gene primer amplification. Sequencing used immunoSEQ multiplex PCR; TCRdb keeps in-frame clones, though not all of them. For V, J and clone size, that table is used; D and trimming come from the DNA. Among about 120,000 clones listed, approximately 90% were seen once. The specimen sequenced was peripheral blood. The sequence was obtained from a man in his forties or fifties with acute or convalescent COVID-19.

The DNA of the CDR3 is TGTGCCAGCTCACCAGGTACCCGAGGGAGGGATGAGCAGTTCTTC. Residues: CASSPGTRGRDEQFF. The chain uses TRBV18 and TRBJ2-1; TRBD2 matches 7 bases. With V trimmed by 2 bases and J by 8 bases, 9 bases remained unmatched. The CDR3 loop spans 15 amino acids. Per germline, CDR1 KGHSH and CDR2 LQKENI.